The 6 T cell receptor beta chains below were found in one sample sequenced in a study of T-cell reconstitution after alpha-beta-depleted transplantation in children (dated by TCRdb to 2015 to 2016). The library was made by PCR. The instrument was an Illumina HiSeq 2500. TCR libraries were prepared with molecular barcoding, using unique molecular identifiers to normalize TCRbeta repertoire quantification. TCRdb reworked the public reads: Q25 trimming with fastp, MiXCR clone assembly, productive beta chains retained. Every CDR3 protein is listed once, alongside the most common genes and DNA of its rows. The sample table lists about a million distinct CDR3 sequences, 25% to 30% of them with a count of one. The ten most abundant clones make up roughly 30% of the sample. In the paper's terms, the treatment or condition label means: allogeneic hematopoietic cell transplantation with graft depleted of TCRalphabeta T cells and CD19 B cells.

Sequencing was performed on PBMCs, mostly from graft donor cells, taken 360 days after TCRalphabeta/CD19-depleted stem cell transplant. The receptors were gathered from a boy younger than two who had a stem cell transplant for SCID, so the T cells may come from the graft donor.

The chain has TRBV2 and TRBJ2-7; D is possibly TRBD2 (7 bases). V dropped 6 bases and J dropped 2 bases, with 17 bases sitting between them. Per the germline V gene, CDR1 is SNHLY and CDR2 is FYNNEI. The CDR3 runs 15 residues. CDR3 coding DNA: TGTGCCAGCAGACTGGTAGGGGGGGGCCCCTACGAGCAGTACTTC. Its translation is CASRLVGGGPYEQYF.

This clonotype appeared a few times. The DNA of the CDR3 is TGTGCCACCAGTGACAAACTAGCGGGGGTACGTAATGAGCAGTTCTTC. Translating it yields CATSDKLAGVRNEQFF. The rearrangement uses TRBV24-1 and TRBJ2-1; 11 bases align to TRBD2. Germline V lookup: CDR1 KGHDR, CDR2 SFDVKD. This CDR3 spans 16 amino acids. The J segment lost 7 bases and the V segment lost 4 bases, leaving 8 bases of the junction unmatched.

This clonotype was seen more than once but under ten times. The chain couples TRBV2 to TRBJ1-2, with TRBD1 matching over 9 bases. The CDR3 is made up of 14 amino acids. The junction had 10 bases not matched to a gene; V was cut back by 8 bases and J by 6 bases. Germline CDR1 reads SNHLY; CDR2 reads FYNNEI. In DNA, the CDR3 is TGTGCCAGCCGTCCGGGACAGGGAGCGAATGGCTACACCTTC. Protein sequence: CASRPGQGANGYTF.

This clonotype was seen a few times. The J gene is TRBJ2-1, the V gene TRBV7-2; D is perhaps TRBD1 (5 bases). Trimming took 0 bases from V and 6 from J, leaving 21 bases between them. The CDR3 consists of 18 residues. Per the germline V gene, CDR1 is SGHTA and CDR2 is FQGNSA. Here the CDR3 DNA reads TGTGCCAGCAGCTTAGCCCCGATGGGTTTGGGGCCTGGCAATGAGCAGTTCTTC. Amino acid sequence: CASSLAPMGLGPGNEQFF.

The rearrangement uses TRBV7-9 and TRBJ2-1; TRBD1 or TRBD2 may be the D gene (6 bases each). CDR3 length: 13 amino acids. Trimming removed 0 bases from V and 10 bases from J, with 10 bases in between. Germline V CDR1 and CDR2: SEHNR, FQNEAQ (reference sequence). The CDR3 loop reads CASSLAGGLEQFF. The CDR3 bases are TGTGCCAGCAGCTTAGCGGGGGGCTTGGAGCAGTTCTTC.

This chain connects TRBV9 to TRBJ2-2; TRBD2 matches at 9 bases. Germline V CDR1 and CDR2: SGDLS, YYNGEE. This CDR3 comprises 16 residues. J was trimmed by 5 bases and V by 0 bases; bases with no gene match: 5. The CDR3 bases are TGTGCCAGCAGCGTAGAGGGACTAGCACTGACCGGGGAGCTGTTTTTT. It encodes CASSVEGLALTGELFF.